At least ten counts were recorded for the clone carrying this T cell receptor beta chain. Its antigen is currently unknown. The authors obtained PBMCs from about 9.5 ml of fresh peripheral blood. Regions amplified from RNA transcripts were the TCR beta CDR3 regions. When the TCR CDR3 underwent first-round RT-PCR, the HTBI primer set was used. TCRdb used MiXCR to reprocess the multiplex PCR reads, holding one entry per CDR3 protein. The table shows 600,000 to 750,000 distinct CDR3 sequences, with 15% to 20% occurring only once. This entry comes from a study of T cells in Graves' hyperthyroidism and ophthalmopathy. Notes on the study in general: A model of 13 V-J pairs discriminated ophthalmopathy from stable hyperthyroidism.

V was cut by 4 bases and J by 2 bases, with 14 bases left in between. CDR1 is LGHDT and CDR2 is YNNKEL in the germline V gene (reference sequence). The CDR3 is 15 amino acids. The sequencing input was blood. This receptor was identified in a man aged 45-60 years with Graves' hyperthyroidism. V is TRBV3-1 and J is TRBJ2-5; D gene uncertain. CDR3 amino acids: CASSPPGIQQETQYF. CDR3 bases: TGTGCCAGCAGCCCCCCGGGCATCCAGCAAGAGACCCAGTACTTC.